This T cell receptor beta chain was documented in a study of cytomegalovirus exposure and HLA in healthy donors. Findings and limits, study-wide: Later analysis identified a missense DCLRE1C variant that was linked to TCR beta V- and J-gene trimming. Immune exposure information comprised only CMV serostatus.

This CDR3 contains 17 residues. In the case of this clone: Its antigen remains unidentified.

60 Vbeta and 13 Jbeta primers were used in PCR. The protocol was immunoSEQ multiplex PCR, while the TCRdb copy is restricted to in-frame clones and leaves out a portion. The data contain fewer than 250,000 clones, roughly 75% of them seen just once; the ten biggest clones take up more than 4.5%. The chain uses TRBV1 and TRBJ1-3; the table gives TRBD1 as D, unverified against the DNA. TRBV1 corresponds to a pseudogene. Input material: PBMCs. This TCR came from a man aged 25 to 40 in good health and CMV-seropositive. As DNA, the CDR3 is TGCACCAGCAGCCTCGAGCGGACAGCGCACTCTGGAAACACCATATATTTT. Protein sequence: CTSSLERTAHSGNTIYF.